The T cell receptor beta chain described here comes from a study of neoadjuvant anti-PD-1 for oral cavity cancer. This clone was seen only a few times. Its antigen remains unidentified. From germline, CDR1 is SGHRS and CDR2 YFSETQ. Trimming stripped 4 bases from V and 6 bases from J, with 8 bases between. The length of the CDR3 is 13 residues. Stage II-IVA oral cavity squamous cell carcinoma was new and untreated by systemic or radiation therapy. Blood cells were analyzed directly, without culture or expansion. Study-wide results and caveats: Post-nivolumab, blood T cell clonality was significantly elevated in non-responders.

Clones were read by immunoSEQ multiplex PCR, and TCRdb kept only the in-frame ones, dropping some. The table has 14,000 or so clones, around two thirds seen once. Sample: PBMCs, taken before nivolumab (anti-PD-1) treatment. The receptor comes from a person aged 35-80 years with oral cavity squamous cell carcinoma. The chain is built from TRBV5-1 and TRBJ1-6, with D maybe TRBD1 (5 bases). The CDR3 DNA reads TGCGCCAGCAGCCCCGGGACTAATTCACCCCTCCACTTT. Translating gives CASSPGTNSPLHF.